The entry that follows covers one TCR beta chain sequence. Its antigen is undetermined. The data were obtained in a study of cytomegalovirus exposure and HLA in healthy donors. General observations from the study: In a later analysis, at a false discovery rate of 0.05, roughly 17,000 TCR beta sequences matched HLA alleles. What a later analysis showed was that several of the most significant clusters appeared linked to common viral pathogens. Data from an earlier analysis indicated that most TCR beta V segments were productive either about 90% or about 30% of the time.

The PCR made use of 60 Vbeta and 13 Jbeta primers. Original data processing: Approximately 12 million of tens of millions of unique TCR beta chains were shared, per a later count. The table came from immunoSEQ multiplex PCR; TCRdb's copy has only in-frame clones and leaves some out. V and J calls and clone size come straight from that table; D and trimming were deduced from the DNA. The data contain some 150,000 clones, 82% of them seen just once; the ten biggest clones take up roughly 3.2%. This receptor was obtained from a man aged 18 to 35 in good health and CMV-seropositive. Specimen: PBMCs.

The CDR3 spells CASSSYRGSYEQYF. In DNA, the CDR3 is TGTGCCAGTAGTTCCTACAGGGGTTCCTACGAGCAGTACTTC. The V call is TRBV19, the J call TRBJ2-7, with TRBD1 matching 7 bases. The CDR3 extends over 14 amino acids. Unmatched junction bases numbered 5, after V lost 5 bases and J lost 1 base. CDR1 is LNHDA and CDR2 is SQIVND in the germline V gene (reference sequence).